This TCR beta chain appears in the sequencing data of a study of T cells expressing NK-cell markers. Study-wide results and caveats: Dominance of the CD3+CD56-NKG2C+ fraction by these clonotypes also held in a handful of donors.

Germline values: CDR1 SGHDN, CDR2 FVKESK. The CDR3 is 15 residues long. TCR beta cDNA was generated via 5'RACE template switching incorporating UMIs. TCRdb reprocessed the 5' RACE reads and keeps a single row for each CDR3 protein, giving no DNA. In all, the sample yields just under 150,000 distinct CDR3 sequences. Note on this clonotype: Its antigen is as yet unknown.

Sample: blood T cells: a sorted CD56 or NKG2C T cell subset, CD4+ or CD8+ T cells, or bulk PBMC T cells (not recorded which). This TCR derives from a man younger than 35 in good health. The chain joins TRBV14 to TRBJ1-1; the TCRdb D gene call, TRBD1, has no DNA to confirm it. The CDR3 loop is CASSPGQATDTEAFF.